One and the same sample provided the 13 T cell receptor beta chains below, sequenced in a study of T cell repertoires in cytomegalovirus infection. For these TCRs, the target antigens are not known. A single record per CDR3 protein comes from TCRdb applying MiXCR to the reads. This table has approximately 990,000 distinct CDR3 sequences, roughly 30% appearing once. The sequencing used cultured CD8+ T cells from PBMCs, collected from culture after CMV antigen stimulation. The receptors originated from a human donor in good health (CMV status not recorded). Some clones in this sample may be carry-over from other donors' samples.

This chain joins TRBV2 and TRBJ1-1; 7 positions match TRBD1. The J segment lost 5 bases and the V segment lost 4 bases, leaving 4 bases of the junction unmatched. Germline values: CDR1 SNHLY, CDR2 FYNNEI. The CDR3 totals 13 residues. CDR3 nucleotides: TGTGCCAGCAGTGCCGACAGGGTGACTGAAGCTTTCTTT. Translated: CASSADRVTEAFF.

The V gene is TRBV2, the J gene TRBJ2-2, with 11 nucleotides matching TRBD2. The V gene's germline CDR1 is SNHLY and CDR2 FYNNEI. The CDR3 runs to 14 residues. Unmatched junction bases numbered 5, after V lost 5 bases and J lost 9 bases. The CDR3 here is CASSSGTSGRELFF. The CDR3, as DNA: TGTGCCAGCAGTTCCGGGACTAGCGGCCGGGAGCTGTTTTTT.

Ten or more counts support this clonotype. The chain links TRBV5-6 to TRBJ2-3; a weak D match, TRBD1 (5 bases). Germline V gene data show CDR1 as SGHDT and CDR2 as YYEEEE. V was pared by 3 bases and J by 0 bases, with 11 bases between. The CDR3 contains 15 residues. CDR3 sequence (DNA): TGTGCCAGCAGCTCGACAGTTAGCAGCACAGATACGCAGTATTTT. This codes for CASSSTVSSTDTQYF. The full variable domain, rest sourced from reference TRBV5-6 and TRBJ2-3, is DAGVTQSPTHLIKTRGQQVTLRCSPKSGHDTVSWYQQALGQGPQFIFQYYEEEERQRGNFPDRFSGHQFPNYSSELNVNALLLGDSALYLCASSSTVSSTDTQYFGPGTRLTVL.

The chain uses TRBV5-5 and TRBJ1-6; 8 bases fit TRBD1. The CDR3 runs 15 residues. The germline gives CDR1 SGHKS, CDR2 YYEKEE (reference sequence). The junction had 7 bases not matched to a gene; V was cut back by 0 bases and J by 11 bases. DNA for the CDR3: TGTGCCAGCAGCTTGGACAGGGGGTTCCGAGCACCCCTCCACTTT. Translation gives CASSLDRGFRAPLHF.

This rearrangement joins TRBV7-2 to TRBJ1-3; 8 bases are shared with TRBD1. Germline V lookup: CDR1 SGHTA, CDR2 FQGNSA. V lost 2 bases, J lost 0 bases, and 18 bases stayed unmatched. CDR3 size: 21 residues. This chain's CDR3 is CASSLSLSGQGRRPSGNTIYF. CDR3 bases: TGTGCCAGCAGCTTATCCCTCAGTGGACAGGGAAGAAGACCCTCTGGAAACACCATATATTTT.

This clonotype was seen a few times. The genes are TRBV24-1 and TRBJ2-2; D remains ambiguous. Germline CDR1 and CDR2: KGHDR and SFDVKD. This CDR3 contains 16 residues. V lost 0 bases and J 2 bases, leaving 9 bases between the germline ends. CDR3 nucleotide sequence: TGTGCCACCAGTGATTTGAGCGCTAAAAACACCGGGGAGCTGTTTTTT. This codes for CATSDLSAKNTGELFF.

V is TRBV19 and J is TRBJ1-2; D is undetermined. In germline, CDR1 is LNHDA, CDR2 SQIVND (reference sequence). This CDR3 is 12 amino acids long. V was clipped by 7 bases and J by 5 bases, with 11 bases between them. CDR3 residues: CASTGSRYGYTF. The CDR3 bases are TGTGCCAGTACCGGGAGTAGGTATGGCTACACCTTC.

CDR3 nucleotides: TGTGCCAGTAAGGCAGGGTCGGAAGGTCTCATCGCTTTCTTT. It translates to CASKAGSEGLIAFF. The chain joins TRBV19 to TRBJ1-1; D is possibly TRBD1 (5 bases). Germline assignment: CDR1 LNHDA and CDR2 SQIVND (reference sequence). The CDR3 has 14 amino acids. The V end was cut by 7 bases, the J end by 11 bases, with 23 bases between. The full variable domain, its missing parts supplied by reference TRBV19 and TRBJ1-1, is DGGITQSPKYLFRKEGQNVTLSCEQNLNHDAMYWYRQDPGQGLRLIYYSQIVNDFQKGDIAEGYSVSREKKESFPLTVTSAQKNPTAFYLCASKAGSEGLIAFFGQGTRLTVV.

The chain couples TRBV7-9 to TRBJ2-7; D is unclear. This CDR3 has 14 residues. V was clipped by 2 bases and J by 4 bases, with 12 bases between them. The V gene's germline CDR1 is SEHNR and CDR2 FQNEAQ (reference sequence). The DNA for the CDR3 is TGTGCCAGCAGCTTATCATACGGGCTATACGAGCAGTACGTC. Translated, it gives CASSLSYGLYEQYV.

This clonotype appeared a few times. The CDR3 DNA reads TGTGCCAGCCCTTCGGGAGGTCCTGGCTACACCTTC. This translates into CASPSGGPGYTF. The chain couples TRBV7-9 to TRBJ1-2, with D uncertain. Germline V gives CDR1 SEHNR, CDR2 FQNEAQ (reference sequence). CDR3 size: 12 residues. V lost 8 bases and J lost 7, with 14 bases in between.

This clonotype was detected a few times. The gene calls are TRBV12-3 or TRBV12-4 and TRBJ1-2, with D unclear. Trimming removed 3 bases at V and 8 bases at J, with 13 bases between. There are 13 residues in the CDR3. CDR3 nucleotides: TGTGCCAGCAGTTTGGGCAGCCCTGGAGGCTACACCTTC. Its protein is CASSLGSPGGYTF.

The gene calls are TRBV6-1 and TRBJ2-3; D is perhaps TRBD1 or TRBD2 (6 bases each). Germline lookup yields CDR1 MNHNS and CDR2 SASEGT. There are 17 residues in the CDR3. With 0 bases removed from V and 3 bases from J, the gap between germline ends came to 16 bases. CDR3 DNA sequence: TGTGCCAGCAGTGAAGCCGACAGGAAGGGGGGAACAGATACGCAGTATTTT. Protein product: CASSEADRKGGTDTQYF.

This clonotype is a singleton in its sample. This chain's CDR3 is CSASGQNQPQHF. The DNA of the CDR3 is TGCAGTGCTTCCGGACAGAATCAGCCCCAGCATTTT. The rearrangement links TRBV20-1 to TRBJ1-5, with D perhaps TRBD1 (6 bases). From germline, CDR1 is DFQATT and CDR2 SNEGSKA (reference sequence). The V and J ends lost 5 bases and 4 bases respectively, with 9 bases between them. The CDR3 consists of 12 residues.